This passage covers 5 T cell receptor beta chains from one sample sequenced in a study of CD8 T cells in Susac syndrome. With random hexamers, reverse transcription was performed on roughly 0.45 to 1 ug of RNA. TCRdb re-derived calls from the immunoSEQ multiplex PCR reads in MiXCR, one entry per CDR3 protein. The table records around 200,000 distinct CDR3 sequences, 95% of them present only once. The specimen was CD4+ T cells from PBMCs. The receptors were gathered from a human donor with Susac syndrome.

J is TRBJ2-3 and V is TRBV28; no clear D. In germline, CDR1 is MDHEN, CDR2 SYDVKM. This CDR3 spans 14 amino acids. V was shortened by 7 bases and J by 1 base, with 12 bases between the two germline ends. The CDR3 is CASTQSWGTDTQYF. CDR3 coding DNA: TGTGCCAGCACACAGTCCTGGGGCACAGATACGCAGTATTTT.

The V gene is TRBV27, the J gene TRBJ1-1; D gene unclear. CDR1 is MNHEY, CDR2 SMNVEV, per germline (reference sequence). This CDR3 has 13 residues. The V end was cut by 5 bases, the J end by 4 bases, with 11 bases between. Here the CDR3 reads CASSPPHRTEAFF. The CDR3, as DNA: TGTGCCAGCAGTCCCCCCCACCGCACTGAAGCTTTCTTT.

The V and J genes are TRBV23-1 and TRBJ1-4, with a weak D call TRBD1 (5 bases). TRBV23-1 is an ORF for which the function is uncertain. This CDR3 region has 16 residues. V shed 0 bases and J shed 3 bases, with 11 bases lying between them. The CDR3 DNA reads as TGCGCCAGCAGTCAATCGGGGGGTACTCCTAATGAAAAACTGTTTTTT. Its translation is CASSQSGGTPNEKLFF.

The rearrangement uses TRBV12-3 or TRBV12-4 and TRBJ2-1; D is perhaps TRBD2 (6 bases). The CDR3 consists of 16 residues. Trimming stripped 1 base from V and 1 base from J, with 11 bases between. The CDR3 loop is CASSLGAGRSYNEQFF. The CDR3 DNA sequence: TGTGCCAGCAGTTTAGGGGCTGGGAGGTCCTACAATGAGCAGTTCTTC.

The chain is built from TRBV7-9 and TRBJ1-3; TRBD1 matches 7 bases. Germline CDR1 and CDR2: SEHNR and FQNEAQ (reference sequence). This CDR3 contains 17 residues. The J segment lost 0 bases and the V segment lost 5 bases, leaving 10 bases of the junction unmatched. CDR3 residues: CASSPRTGTNSGNTIYF. In DNA form, the CDR3 reads TGTGCCAGCAGCCCTCGGACAGGAACGAACTCTGGAAACACCATATATTTT.